These 14 T cell receptor beta chains share one sample of origin, sequenced in a study of CD8+ T cells in alopecia areata. Extracted from the samples, RNA was reverse transcribed into cDNA to serve as the sequencing template. Clones were sequenced by immunoSEQ multiplex PCR, and TCRdb holds only the in-frame ones, with some missing. The sample has about 150,000 clones, roughly 44% seen once. Source material: CD4+ T cells sorted from blood. All receptors come from a human donor with alopecia areata.

This sequence joins TRBV9 and TRBJ2-1; D might be TRBD2 (6 bases). The CDR3 consists of 15 residues. V gave up 4 bases and J gave up 1 base, with 12 bases separating them. Germline V gene lookup returns CDR1 SGDLS and CDR2 YYNGEE. DNA of the CDR3: TGTGCCAGCAGCCCCCTGGCGGGGTCCTACAATGAGCAGTTCTTC. Protein: CASSPLAGSYNEQFF.

The chain uses TRBV12-5 and TRBJ2-2; 11 bases line up with TRBD2. Germline CDR1 and CDR2: LGHNT and FRNRAP. There are 15 residues in the CDR3. V was pared by 3 bases and J by 4 bases, with 1 base of the junction left unmatched. Written as DNA, the CDR3 is TGTGCTAGTGGTTTACTAGCGGGAGCCACCGGGGAGCTGTTTTTT. Translated, it gives CASGLLAGATGELFF.

This chain connects TRBV6-6 to TRBJ2-1, with 7 bases identical to TRBD1. Germline lookup yields CDR1 MNHNY and CDR2 SVGAGI (reference sequence). The CDR3 length is 15 residues. The V segment lost 4 bases and the J segment 0 bases; nucleotides outside the gene matches: 3. CDR3 sequence reads: CASSSRGSSYNEQFF. The CDR3 DNA is TGTGCCAGCAGTTCCAGGGGGAGCTCCTACAATGAGCAGTTCTTC.

This clone was observed a few times. This rearrangement joins TRBV7-8 to TRBJ2-5; D is unclear. Germline CDR1 SGHVS, CDR2 FQNEAQ. Trimming cost V 1 base and J 1 base, with 7 bases left between them. The CDR3 has 14 residues. The CDR3 nucleotides are TGTGCCAGCAGCTTAGTGCCCTCCCAAGAGACCCAGTACTTC. Protein product: CASSLVPSQETQYF. The full variable domain, completed using reference TRBV7-8 and TRBJ2-5, is GAGVSQSPRYKVAKRGQDVALRCDPISGHVSLFWYQQALGQGPEFLTYFQNEAQLDKSGLPSDRFFAERPEGSVSTLKIQRTQQEDSAVYLCASSLVPSQETQYFGPGTRLLVL.

This chain uses TRBV5-1 with TRBJ2-7; no clear D. Between the trimmed V and J ends, which lost 4 bases and 5 bases, there was a span of 13 bases. CDR1 is SGHRS and CDR2 is YFSETQ in the germline V gene. The CDR3 is 13 residues long. The CDR3 DNA reads as TGCGCCAGCAGCCTTATTAGGATGGACGAGCAGTACTTC. It translates to CASSLIRMDEQYF.

The V call is TRBV27, the J call TRBJ2-7; 7 nucleotides agree with TRBD1. V lost 5 bases and J lost 4; bases outside the gene matches: 11. Germline CDR1 is MNHEY and CDR2 is SMNVEV (reference sequence). The CDR3 extends over 15 amino acids. The CDR3 DNA reads TGTGCCAGCAGTAGTTTGGGACAGAAACCATACGAGCAGTACTTC. It translates to CASSSLGQKPYEQYF.

This clone appeared a few times. CDR3 coding DNA: TGTGCCAGCAGTCGTCCCGGGACAGGGCAGGATACGCAGTATTTT. As protein: CASSRPGTGQDTQYF. The chain employs TRBV28 and TRBJ2-3; 9 bases align to TRBD1. The germline gives CDR1 MDHEN, CDR2 SYDVKM. This CDR3 spans 15 amino acids. The J segment lost 6 bases and the V segment lost 5 bases, leaving 9 bases of the junction unmatched.

J is TRBJ2-2 and V is TRBV29-1; D is possibly TRBD1 (6 bases). Per germline, CDR1 SQVTM and CDR2 ANQGSEA. This CDR3 comprises 13 residues. In nucleotides, the CDR3 is TGCACCGGACAGTTCACGAACACCGGGGAGCTGTTTTTT. Protein sequence: CTGQFTNTGELFF.

The CDR3 loop reads CASSNPGYTEAFF. CDR3 nucleotides: TGTGCCAGCAGCAACCCGGGGTACACTGAAGCTTTCTTT. This chain joins TRBV7-8 and TRBJ1-1, with unresolved D. CDR3 length equals 13 residues. Between the trimmed V and J ends, which lost 5 bases and 3 bases, there was a span of 10 bases. CDR1 and CDR2 from the germline V gene are SGHVS and FQNEAQ.

This clone was detected a few times. The V and J genes are TRBV4-1 and TRBJ1-2; 7 bases are shared with TRBD1. The CDR3 is 18 amino acids. Trimming removed 2 bases from V and 2 bases from J; junction bases left unmatched: 14. Germline values: CDR1 MGHRA, CDR2 YSYEKL. This CDR3 reads CASSQRLGTEVENYGYTF. The CDR3 DNA reads TGCGCCAGCAGCCAAAGGTTGGGGACAGAAGTTGAAAACTATGGCTACACCTTC.

The gene calls are TRBV6-5 and TRBJ2-5; D unclear. Germline V lookup: CDR1 MNHEY, CDR2 SVGAGI. The CDR3 loop spans 14 amino acids. The ends were cut back, 7 bases at V and 0 bases at J, with 12 bases in the middle. The CDR3 loop is CASKRASYQETQYF. In DNA form, the CDR3 reads TGTGCCAGCAAACGGGCTTCGTACCAAGAGACCCAGTACTTC.

This chain connects TRBV7-9 to TRBJ2-5; TRBD2 agrees at 14 bases. CDR1 and CDR2 from the germline V gene are SEHNR and FQNEAQ (reference sequence). V was pared by 5 bases and J by 4 bases, with 6 bases of the junction left unmatched. The CDR3 is 16 amino acids. For the CDR3, the DNA is TGTGCCAGCAGCCTAAGACTAGCGGGAGGGCCAGAGACCCAGTACTTC. This translates into CASSLRLAGGPETQYF.

The chain is built from TRBV7-3 and TRBJ2-1; no clear D gene. This CDR3 has 15 residues. Germline values: CDR1 SGHTA, CDR2 FQGTGA. Trimming left V 1 base short and J 6 bases short, with 13 bases between. The CDR3 DNA sequence: TGTGCCAGCAGCTTAAGTCGGGCCGAGACCAATGAGCAGTTCTTC. It encodes CASSLSRAETNEQFF. The variable domain in full, with the rest retrieved from reference TRBV7-3 and TRBJ2-1, is GAGVSQTPSNKVTEKGKYVELRCDPISGHTALYWYRQSLGQGPEFLIYFQGTGAADDSGLPNDRFFAVRPEGSVSTLKIQRTERGDSAVYLCASSLSRAETNEQFFGPGTRLTVL.

The chain uses TRBV28 and TRBJ2-7, with TRBD2 matching over 7 bases. The germline V gene encodes CDR1 MDHEN and CDR2 SYDVKM. V shed 4 bases and J 7 bases; nucleotides not matched to a gene: 10. The CDR3 length is 14 residues. DNA of the CDR3: TGTGCCAGCAGTTCACCGCAGCCCGGGAGGGAGCAGTACTTC. The encoded protein is CASSSPQPGREQYF.